Listed below are T cell receptor beta chains from one sample, sequenced in a study of blood T cell repertoires in COVID-19. The data were produced by immunoSEQ multiplex PCR, yet TCRdb's version contains in-frame clones alone and is incomplete. The repertoire holds about 68,000 clones, with 79% as singletons. The specimen was peripheral blood. The source is a woman aged 55-70 years with acute or convalescent COVID-19. Both conserved end residues are part of each CDR3. Expanded clones are given a class, and other clones once, few, many or no size at all.

V gene,clone size,CDR3 protein
TRBV27,few,CASSLSTGGFGEQYF
TRBV5-4,.,CASSFNRAAGANVLTF
TRBV27,.,CASSLFQTGGIQHF
TRBV10-3,.,CAISDEGGKLFF
TRBV4-2,.,CASSQNLAALEAFF
TRBV10-3,.,CAISELGGGYNEQFF
TRBV12-3/TRBV12-4,.,CASTTSRGGGYTF
TRBV29-1,few,CSGHGMNTEAFF
TRBV6-5,.,CAAHRERGPVDTQYF
TRBV7-2,.,CASSTDRTTEAFF
TRBV6-1,.,CASSVWDRGFRTGELFF
TRBV6-2/TRBV6-3,.,CASSYSSGQGVSYNEQFF
TRBV2,.,CASSGLGGLTGELFF
TRBV27,.,CASSFGLPGGNSPLHF
TRBV28,.,CASSPRKGRASYNEQFF
TRBV28,.,CATLAFWGSQETQYF
TRBV9,once,CASSSMSTVFNEQFF
TRBV28,.,CASRNFDQPQHF
TRBV7-8,.,CASSLNRVGYGYTF
TRBV7-6,.,CASSLVDMGSTEAFF
TRBV27,.,CASSFRDDTQYF
TRBV30,once,CAWSLYGTGGDYGYTF
TRBV4-1,.,CASSQPDSSYEQYF
TRBV2,.,CASKSVGGLVPDTQYF
TRBV27,.,CASSLDRGTEAFF
TRBV4-3,once,CASSQDLGRNNQPQHF
TRBV18,few,CASSPQGGSGNTIYF
TRBV11-2,.,CASSTFRDRVLAEQFF
TRBV2,.,CASSEARGYTF
TRBV28,.,CASIPRGGWIFNYGYTF
TRBV24-1,.,CATRPGYSNQPQHF
TRBV12-3/TRBV12-4,.,CASGGWNTEAFF
TRBV4-3,.,CASSQDPSAPINGYTF
TRBV4-1,.,CASSPVTGAYEQYF
TRBV5-4,once,CASSLEATGANVLTF
TRBV19,.,CASSPGSGQSYGYTF
TRBV7-6,many,CASSLDSGTGDNTGELFF
TRBV14,.,CASATSGGGTGELFF
TRBV4-1,few,CASSQAEGYNEQFF
TRBV4-2,.,CASSQSATLSGELFF
TRBV18,.,CASSLGRTGWQETQYF
TRBV5-6,.,CASTLRPDSYEQYF
TRBV4-1,.,CASSQRSGERPYNEQFF
TRBV6-1,.,CASSDLQGSNQPQHF
TRBV5-1,.,CASWGEETQYF
TRBV28,.,CASSGLAGVISDTQYF
TRBV2,.,CASREEAGSQIF
TRBV11-3,.,CASSVAQFDEQYF
TRBV7-9,few,CASSSEAGELFF